The 23 T cell receptor beta chains below all came from one sample that was sequenced in a study of PD-1 blockade in classical Hodgkin lymphoma. With no exception, relapse followed autologous stem cell transplantation in all patients, and brentuximab vedotin exposure varied. Produced via immunoSEQ multiplex PCR; TCRdb's table is partial and in-frame only. The table shows roughly 32,000 clones, with 75% to 85% occurring only once. The sequences come from peripheral blood mononuclear cells (PBMCs), collected at baseline. Source of these receptors: a human donor with classical Hodgkin lymphoma.

This clone was counted between two and nine times. V gene TRBV4-3 combines with J gene TRBJ1-6; tentative D call: TRBD1 (5 bases). Trimming stripped 3 bases from V and 10 bases from J, with 13 bases between. This CDR3 has 14 residues. The germline V gene has CDR1 LGHNA and CDR2 YSLEER. The CDR3 coding sequence is TGCGCCAGCAGCCAGGGGCGGATGGGGTCACCCCTCCACTTT. It encodes CASSQGRMGSPLHF.

This sequence joins TRBV29-1 and TRBJ1-1; D is unresolved. The germline V gene encodes CDR1 SQVTM and CDR2 ANQGSEA. Between the trimmed V and J ends, which lost 4 bases and 5 bases, there was a span of 8 bases. This CDR3 region has 11 residues. The CDR3 is CSVVILTEAFF. In DNA, the CDR3 is TGCAGCGTTGTCATCTTAACTGAAGCTTTCTTT.

This rearrangement joins TRBV7-2 to TRBJ1-2; 9 bases agree with TRBD1. The CDR3 sequence is 15 residues long. Looked up from germline, CDR1 is SGHTA and CDR2 is FQGNSA. The V gene end was trimmed by 5 bases and the J gene end by 3 bases; junction bases not matched to a gene: 7. CDR3 in amino acids: CASSPGQGPYYGYTF. The CDR3 DNA reads TGTGCCAGCAGCCCTGGACAGGGGCCATACTATGGCTACACCTTC.

The count of this clone is one. The chain employs TRBV6-5 and TRBJ2-4; a possible D gene is TRBD1 (5 bases). Trimming stripped 4 bases from V and 0 bases from J, with 7 bases between. The CDR3 extends over 14 amino acids. The germline V gene has CDR1 MNHEY and CDR2 SVGAGI. CDR3 amino acids: CASSSTGAKNIQYF. The CDR3 coding sequence is TGTGCCAGCAGTTCAACAGGAGCCAAAAACATTCAGTACTTC.

This clone appeared a single time. This chain joins TRBV5-1 and TRBJ2-7, with 8 nucleotides matching TRBD1. Germline CDR1 SGHRS, CDR2 YFSETQ. With 4 bases clipped from V and 7 bases from J, the junction kept 7 bases outside the gene matches. The CDR3 runs to 13 residues. CDR3 sequence (DNA): TGCGCCAGCAGCGAGGACAGGGTGTTGGAGCAGTACTTC. Protein product: CASSEDRVLEQYF.

The CDR3 here is CASSVDSDRYEQYF. The CDR3 nucleotides are TGTGCCAGCAGCGTCGACAGTGACCGCTACGAGCAGTACTTC. V gene TRBV9 combines with J gene TRBJ2-7; the D gene is possibly TRBD1 (5 bases). The CDR3 length is 14 residues. The germline V gene has CDR1 SGDLS and CDR2 YYNGEE. V was clipped by 2 bases and J by 3 bases, with 12 bases between them. Combining the CDR3 with reference TRBV9 and TRBJ2-7 gives the whole variable domain DSGVTQTPKHLITATGQRVTLRCSPRSGDLSVYWYQQSLDQGLQFLIQYYNGEERAKGNILERFSAQQFPDLHSELNLSSLELGDSALYFCASSVDSDRYEQYFGPGTRLTVT.

The chain carries TRBV11-2 and TRBJ1-1; no definite D call. Germline CDR1 SGHAT, CDR2 FQNNGV. V was pared by 5 bases and J by 6 bases, with 19 bases between. The CDR3 is made up of 15 amino acids. The CDR3 here is CASSPRLGTAAEAFF. CDR3 in DNA: TGTGCCAGCAGCCCGAGACTGGGAACTGCTGCTGAAGCTTTCTTT.

The V and J genes are TRBV5-1 and TRBJ1-3; D is uncertain. V lost 0 bases and J 1 base, leaving 8 bases between the germline ends. This CDR3 spans 15 amino acids. Germline V gene sequence: CDR1 SGHRS, CDR2 YFSETQ. The DNA of the CDR3 is TGCGCCAGCAGCTTGGTAACCGGGTCTGGAAACACCATATATTTT. Its translation: CASSLVTGSGNTIYF.

The chain has TRBV6-4 and TRBJ2-3; D not certain. Germline values: CDR1 MRHNA, CDR2 SNTAGT. The CDR3 contains 13 residues. Trimming left V 6 bases short and J 8 bases short, with 15 bases between. The CDR3 nucleotides are TGTGCCAGCAGCTCCGAACCCCTAGTTACGCAGTATTTT. This encodes CASSSEPLVTQYF.

This clone appeared a few times. J is TRBJ2-5 and V is TRBV7-7, with 7 positions matching TRBD1. CDR3 length equals 14 residues. Germline values: CDR1 SSHAT, CDR2 FNYEAQ (reference sequence). V shed 4 bases, J shed 5 bases, and the junction held 7 bases outside the gene matches. The CDR3 nucleotides read TGTGCCAGCAGCTATTCCGGGACAGAGGAGACCCAGTACTTC. It translates to CASSYSGTEETQYF.

A remark on this clone: One junction end does not reproduce the germline sequence, and a read error may be involved. V is TRBV7-7 and J is TRBJ2-5; weak D call: TRBD1 (6 bases). Germline CDR1 reads SSHAT; CDR2 reads FNYEAQ (reference sequence). The CDR3 sequence is 13 residues long. CDR3 sequence (DNA): TGTGCTAGCAGCTCGACAGGCCTAGAGACCCAGTACTTC. Protein product: CASSSTGLETQYF.

The V gene is TRBV10-3, the J gene TRBJ2-6; 8 bases fit TRBD1. The CDR3 spans 15 residues. V lost 4 bases to trimming and J lost 4 bases; unmatched junction nucleotides: 3. CDR1 is ENHRY, CDR2 SYGVKD, per germline. This chain's CDR3 is CAISGQGPGANVLTF. The CDR3, as DNA: TGTGCCATCAGTGGACAGGGGCCAGGGGCCAACGTCCTGACTTTC.

This clone appeared a few times. V and J are TRBV7-2 and TRBJ2-7, with D uncertain. V was cut by 4 bases and J by 2 bases, with 15 bases left in between. Per the germline V gene, CDR1 is SGHTA and CDR2 is FQGNSA. The CDR3 contains 15 residues. The CDR3 DNA reads TGTGCCAGCAGCTCATCCGCCGGCGGTCCCTACGAGCAGTACTTC. This encodes CASSSSAGGPYEQYF.

The chain is built from TRBV9 and TRBJ2-3; the match to TRBD2 covers 8 bases. With 6 bases clipped from V and 1 base from J, the junction kept 7 bases outside the gene matches. CDR1 and CDR2 (germline): SGDLS, YYNGEE. The CDR3 sequence is 15 residues long. The CDR3 reads CASTLSSGGTDTQYF. The CDR3, as DNA: TGTGCCAGCACCCTTAGTAGCGGGGGCACAGATACGCAGTATTTT.

The chain combines TRBV4-1 with TRBJ2-3, with 8 bases fitting TRBD2. V lost 0 bases to trimming and J lost 5 bases; unmatched junction nucleotides: 10. The CDR3 extends over 17 amino acids. Germline V gene lookup returns CDR1 MGHRA and CDR2 YSYEKL. The CDR3 loop reads CASSQDFGSGVLDTQYF. Here the CDR3 DNA reads TGCGCCAGCAGCCAAGATTTTGGTAGCGGGGTGCTAGATACGCAGTATTTT.

The chain employs TRBV19 and TRBJ1-2; the match to TRBD1 covers 10 bases. Germline values: CDR1 LNHDA, CDR2 SQIVND (reference sequence). The J segment lost 6 bases and the V segment lost 5 bases, leaving 6 bases of the junction unmatched. The CDR3 covers 14 residues. The CDR3 reads CASSARQGADGYTF. CDR3 sequence (DNA): TGTGCCAGTAGTGCGAGACAGGGGGCGGATGGCTACACCTTC.

This clone was seen a few times. The chain combines TRBV2 with TRBJ2-5, with TRBD2 matching over 9 bases. V lost 6 bases to trimming and J lost 4 bases; unmatched junction nucleotides: 6. Germline V lookup: CDR1 SNHLY, CDR2 FYNNEI. This CDR3 is 14 amino acids long. This CDR3 is CASSLAGTRETQYF. The CDR3, as DNA: TGTGCCAGCAGCCTAGCGGGGACCCGAGAGACCCAGTACTTC.

The chain is built from TRBV20-1 and TRBJ2-1; a possible D gene is TRBD2 (5 bases). V lost 3 bases to trimming and J lost 7 bases, with 7 bases between them. This CDR3 region has 11 residues. The germline V gene encodes CDR1 DFQATT and CDR2 SNEGSKA (reference sequence). This CDR3 reads CSARRGNEQFF. As DNA, the CDR3 is TGCAGTGCTAGGCGAGGGAATGAGCAGTTCTTC.

This clone showed up just once. This CDR3 is CASSVGTGLSTDTQYF. CDR3 DNA sequence: TGTGCCAGCAGCGTAGGGACGGGACTTAGCACAGATACGCAGTATTTT. The chain uses TRBV9 and TRBJ2-3; TRBD2 might be the D (6 bases). Trimming left V 0 bases short and J 0 bases short, with 11 bases between. CDR1 and CDR2 from the germline V gene are SGDLS and YYNGEE. The CDR3 runs to 16 residues.

CDR3 sequence (DNA): TGTGCCAGCTCACCACCAGCAGGAGTGAACACTGAAGCTTTCTTT. This codes for CASSPPAGVNTEAFF. J is TRBJ1-1 and V is TRBV18; D remains unclear. The V end lost 0 bases, the J end lost 0 bases, and 8 bases lay between the germline ends. The V gene's germline CDR1 is KGHSH and CDR2 LQKENI. This CDR3 region has 15 residues. Based on the CDR3 plus reference TRBV18 and TRBJ1-1, the full variable domain is NAGVMQNPRHLVRRRGQEARLRCSPMKGHSHVYWYRQLPEEGLKFMVYLQKENIIDESGMPKERFSAEFPKEGPSILRIQQVVRGDSAAYFCASSPPAGVNTEAFFGQGTRLTVV.

The rearrangement uses TRBV7-9 and TRBJ2-7; D call uncertain. The CDR3 runs 13 residues. The V end was cut by 8 bases, the J end by 3 bases, with 14 bases between. Germline CDR1 SEHNR, CDR2 FQNEAQ (reference sequence). This chain's CDR3 is CASAPEADYEQYF. Here the CDR3 DNA reads TGTGCCAGCGCCCCCGAGGCAGACTACGAGCAGTACTTC.

The gene calls are TRBV7-2 and TRBJ2-7; D perhaps matches TRBD2 (6 bases). Germline V gene data show CDR1 as SGHTA and CDR2 as FQGNSA. The V gene lost 5 bases and the J gene lost 1 base, with 12 bases spanning the gap. The CDR3 covers 14 residues. The CDR3 loop reads CASSQDYRSYEQYF. As DNA, the CDR3 is TGTGCCAGCAGCCAGGACTACCGATCCTACGAGCAGTACTTC.

The chain links TRBV9 to TRBJ2-2, with D perhaps matching TRBD2 (5 bases). Germline V gene lookup returns CDR1 SGDLS and CDR2 YYNGEE. This CDR3 has 14 residues. Trimming took 2 bases from V and 6 from J, leaving 11 bases between them. CDR3 sequence reads: CASSVLPGAGELFF. The CDR3 nucleotides are TGTGCCAGCAGCGTCCTCCCCGGGGCCGGGGAGCTGTTTTTT.